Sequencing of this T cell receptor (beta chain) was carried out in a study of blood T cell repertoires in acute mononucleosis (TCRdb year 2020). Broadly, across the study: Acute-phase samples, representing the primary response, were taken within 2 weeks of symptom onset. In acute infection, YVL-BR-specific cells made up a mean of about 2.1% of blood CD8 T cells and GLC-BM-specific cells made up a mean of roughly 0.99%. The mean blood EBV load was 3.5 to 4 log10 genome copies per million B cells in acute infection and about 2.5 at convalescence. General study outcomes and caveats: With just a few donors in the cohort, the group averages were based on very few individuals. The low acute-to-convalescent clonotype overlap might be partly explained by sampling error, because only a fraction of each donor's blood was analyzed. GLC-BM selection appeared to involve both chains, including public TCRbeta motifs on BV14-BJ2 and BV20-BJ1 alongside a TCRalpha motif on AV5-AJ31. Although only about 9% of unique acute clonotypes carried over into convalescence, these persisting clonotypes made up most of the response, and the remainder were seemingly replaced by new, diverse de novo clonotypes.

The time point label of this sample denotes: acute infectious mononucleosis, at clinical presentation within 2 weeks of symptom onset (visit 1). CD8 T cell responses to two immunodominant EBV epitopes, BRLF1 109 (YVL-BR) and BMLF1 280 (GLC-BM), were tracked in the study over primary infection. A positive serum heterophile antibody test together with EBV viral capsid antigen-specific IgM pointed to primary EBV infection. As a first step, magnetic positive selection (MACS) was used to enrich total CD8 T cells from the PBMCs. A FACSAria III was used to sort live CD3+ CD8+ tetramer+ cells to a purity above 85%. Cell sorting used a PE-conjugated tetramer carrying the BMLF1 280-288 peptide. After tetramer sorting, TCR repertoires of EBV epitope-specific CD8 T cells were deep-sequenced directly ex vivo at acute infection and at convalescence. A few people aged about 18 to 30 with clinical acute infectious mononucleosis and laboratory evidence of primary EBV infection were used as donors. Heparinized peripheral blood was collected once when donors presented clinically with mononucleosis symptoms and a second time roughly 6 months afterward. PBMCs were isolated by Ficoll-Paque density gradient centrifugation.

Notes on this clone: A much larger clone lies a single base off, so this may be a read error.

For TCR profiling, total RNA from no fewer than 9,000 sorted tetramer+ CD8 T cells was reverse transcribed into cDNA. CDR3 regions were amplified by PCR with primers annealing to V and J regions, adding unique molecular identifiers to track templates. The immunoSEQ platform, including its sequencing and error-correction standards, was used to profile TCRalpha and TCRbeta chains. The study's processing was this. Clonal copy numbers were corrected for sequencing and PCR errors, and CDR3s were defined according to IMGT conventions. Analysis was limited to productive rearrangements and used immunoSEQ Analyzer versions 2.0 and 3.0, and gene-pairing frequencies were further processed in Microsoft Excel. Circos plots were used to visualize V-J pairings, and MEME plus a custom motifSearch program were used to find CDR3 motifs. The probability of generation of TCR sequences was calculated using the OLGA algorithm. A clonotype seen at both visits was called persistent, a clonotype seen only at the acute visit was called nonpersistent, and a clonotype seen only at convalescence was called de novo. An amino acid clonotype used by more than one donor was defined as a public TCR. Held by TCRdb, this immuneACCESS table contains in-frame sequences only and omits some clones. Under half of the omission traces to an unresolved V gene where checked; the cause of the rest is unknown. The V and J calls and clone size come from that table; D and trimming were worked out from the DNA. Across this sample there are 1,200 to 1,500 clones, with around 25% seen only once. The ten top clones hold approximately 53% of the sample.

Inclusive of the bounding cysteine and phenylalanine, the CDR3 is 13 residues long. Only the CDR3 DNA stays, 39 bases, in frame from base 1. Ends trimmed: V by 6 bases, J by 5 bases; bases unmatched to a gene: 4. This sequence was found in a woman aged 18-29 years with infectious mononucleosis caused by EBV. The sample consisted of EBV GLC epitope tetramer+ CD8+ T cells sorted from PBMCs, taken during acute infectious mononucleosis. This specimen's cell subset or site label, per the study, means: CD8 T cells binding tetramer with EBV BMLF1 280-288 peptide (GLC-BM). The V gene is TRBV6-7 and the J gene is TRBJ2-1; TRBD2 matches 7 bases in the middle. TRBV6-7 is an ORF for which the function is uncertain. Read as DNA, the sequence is TGTGCCAGCAGCTGGCGGGAGAACAATGAGCAGTTCTTC. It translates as CASSWRENNEQFF.